Following are 4 T cell receptor beta chains from one sample sequenced in a study of T cells in Graves' hyperthyroidism and ophthalmopathy. TCR beta CDR3 regions were amplified from RNA transcripts. First-round RT-PCR targeting the TCR CDR3 was performed with the HTBI primer set. TCRdb reprocessed the multiplex PCR reads via MiXCR and lists one record per CDR3 protein. The sample holds hundreds of thousands of distinct CDR3 sequences, about 14% seen once. Sequencing input: blood. These receptors were taken from a woman aged 50 to 60 with Graves' ophthalmopathy.

This clonotype was picked up one time. A much larger clone sits a single nucleotide away, making a read error possible. This rearrangement joins TRBV15 to TRBJ2-1, with 12 bases aligning to TRBD2. The CDR3 extends over 17 amino acids. V lost 2 bases to trimming and J lost 5 bases; unmatched junction nucleotides: 7. Per germline, CDR1 LNHNV and CDR2 YYDKDF (reference sequence). Here the CDR3 DNA reads TGTGCCACCAGCAGATGGCTAGCGGGAGGGTTGGACAATGAGCAGTTCTTC. It is translated as CATSRWLAGGLDNEQFF.

CDR3 residues: CASSRMGQPATYEQYF. The CDR3 region has the DNA TGTGCCAGCAGCAGAATGGGACAGCCTGCCACCTACGAGCAGTACTTC. This chain uses TRBV7-2 with TRBJ2-7; 7 bases are a match to TRBD1. The CDR3 loop spans 16 amino acids. Germline lookup yields CDR1 SGHTA and CDR2 FQGNSA. J was trimmed by 2 bases and V by 5 bases; bases with no gene match: 12.

This clonotype was counted at least ten times. The chain recombines TRBV28 with TRBJ2-2; D gene uncertain. This CDR3 is built from 15 residues. Trimming removed 6 bases from V and 7 bases from J, with 18 bases in between. Germline V lookup: CDR1 MDHEN, CDR2 SYDVKM. This chain's CDR3 is CASSSYDPRSGELFF. The CDR3 region has the DNA TGTGCCAGCAGCTCTTACGACCCAAGGAGCGGGGAGCTGTTTTTT.

The table lists this clonotype with many counts. The chain uses TRBV30 and TRBJ1-1; D call uncertain. CDR3 length: 11 amino acids. Deletions cut 7 bases from V and 5 bases from J, with 11 bases between. From germline, CDR1 is GTSNPN and CDR2 SVGIG (reference sequence). The CDR3 reads CASSGLTEAFF. CDR3 in DNA: TGTGCCTCCTCAGGACTTACTGAAGCTTTCTTT.